Each of the 32 T cell receptor beta chains below was sequenced from the same sample in a study of T cell responses to AZD1222 COVID-19 vaccine. Generated by immunoSEQ multiplex PCR, the TCRdb table keeps only in-frame clones and is missing some. The table includes 110,000 to 150,000 clones, 90% to 95% detected once. Sequenced material: peripheral blood, taken on day 0 of AZD1222 vaccination. These receptor sequences come from an adult in good health.

This rearrangement joins TRBV7-8 to TRBJ1-5, with D perhaps TRBD1 (5 bases). Germline V CDR1 and CDR2: SGHVS, FQNEAQ. The germline V and J ends were trimmed by 5 bases and 1 base, with 9 bases remaining between them. The CDR3 runs 14 residues. The CDR3 sequence is CASSRGVSNQPQHF. CDR3 in DNA: TGTGCCAGCAGCCGAGGGGTAAGCAATCAGCCCCAGCATTTT.

The chain has TRBV15 and TRBJ2-3; TRBD1 aligns across 9 bases. Germline values: CDR1 LNHNV, CDR2 YYDKDF (reference sequence). The V and J ends lost 5 bases and 3 bases, in that order; junction bases with no gene match: 21. The CDR3 loop spans 20 amino acids. CDR3 sequence reads: CATSSLEKVGQGKLTDTQYF. For the CDR3, the DNA is TGTGCCACCAGCTCGTTAGAAAAGGTCGGACAGGGGAAGTTAACAGATACGCAGTATTTT.

The chain uses TRBV5-1 and TRBJ2-2; maybe TRBD2 (6 bases). The CDR3 is made up of 16 amino acids. Germline-derived CDR1 and CDR2 are SGHRS and YFSETQ. V was clipped by 0 bases and J by 1 base, with 10 bases between them. The CDR3 coding sequence is TGCGCCAGCAGCTTGGCGATTAGCGGGAACACCGGGGAGCTGTTTTTT. The encoded protein is CASSLAISGNTGELFF.

The chain links TRBV7-2 to TRBJ2-5; D possibly matches TRBD1 or TRBD2 (6 bases each). Trimming cost V 4 bases and J 7 bases, with 10 bases left between them. Germline loops: CDR1 SGHTA, CDR2 FQGNSA. The CDR3 contains 12 residues. For the CDR3, the DNA is TGTGCCAGCAGCTGGGGGGCCGGGACCCAGTACTTC. This sequence encodes CASSWGAGTQYF.

This rearrangement joins TRBV5-4 to TRBJ1-2; TRBD1 is a possible D gene (6 bases). From germline, CDR1 is SGHNT and CDR2 YYREEE (reference sequence). The germline V and J ends were trimmed by 0 bases and 5 bases, with 14 bases remaining between them. The CDR3 is 15 residues long. In DNA, the CDR3 is TGTGCCAGCAGCTTGGAATCAGGGGCGGATTATGGCTACACCTTC. Its protein product is CASSLESGADYGYTF. Based on the CDR3 plus reference TRBV5-4 and TRBJ1-2, the full variable domain is ETGVTQSPTHLIKTRGQQVTLRCSSQSGHNTVSWYQQALGQGPQFIFQYYREEENGRGNFPPRFSGLQFPNYSSELNVNALELDDSALYLCASSLESGADYGYTFGSGTRLTVV.

This sequence joins TRBV10-2 and TRBJ1-6; D ambiguous. The CDR3 loop spans 13 amino acids. V was trimmed by 2 bases and J by 10 bases, leaving 9 bases between them. Germline V gives CDR1 WSHSY, CDR2 SAAADI. CDR3 sequence: CASSEGWGSPLHF. For the CDR3, the DNA is TGCGCCAGCAGTGAGGGTTGGGGATCACCCCTCCACTTT.

This clone was observed a few times. The chain is built from TRBV9 and TRBJ1-6; possible D gene TRBD1, 5 bases. The length of the CDR3 is 15 residues. V was cut by 6 bases and J by 7 bases, with 17 bases left in between. Germline V CDR1 and CDR2: SGDLS, YYNGEE. CDR3 protein: CASTQGEGFNSPLHF. The CDR3 DNA follows: TGTGCCAGCACCCAAGGGGAGGGTTTCAATTCACCCCTCCACTTT. Full variable domain (rest looked up from reference TRBV9 and TRBJ1-6): DSGVTQTPKHLITATGQRVTLRCSPRSGDLSVYWYQQSLDQGLQFLIQYYNGEERAKGNILERFSAQQFPDLHSELNLSSLELGDSALYFCASTQGEGFNSPLHFGNGTRLTVT.

V usage is TRBV7-9 and J usage is TRBJ2-7; D uncertain. This CDR3 is 12 amino acids long. Germline values: CDR1 SEHNR, CDR2 FQNEAQ (reference sequence). Trimming cost V 1 base and J 3 bases, with 4 bases left between them. CDR3 sequence: CASSLVLYEQYF. In DNA, the CDR3 is TGTGCCAGCAGCTTAGTTCTCTACGAGCAGTACTTC.

This chain joins TRBV9 and TRBJ1-5, with D uncertain. The ends were cut back, 4 bases at V and 4 bases at J, with 15 bases in the middle. Germline lookup yields CDR1 SGDLS and CDR2 YYNGEE. The CDR3 has 15 residues. As DNA, the CDR3 is TGTGCCAGCAGCCCTGGGCCCGATCCAAATCAGCCCCAGCATTTT. It codes for CASSPGPDPNQPQHF. Combining the CDR3 with reference TRBV9 and TRBJ1-5 gives the whole variable domain DSGVTQTPKHLITATGQRVTLRCSPRSGDLSVYWYQQSLDQGLQFLIQYYNGEERAKGNILERFSAQQFPDLHSELNLSSLELGDSALYFCASSPGPDPNQPQHFGDGTRLSIL.

The chain is built from TRBV19 and TRBJ1-1, with D maybe TRBD1 (5 bases). The CDR3 has 15 residues. Per germline, CDR1 LNHDA and CDR2 SQIVND (reference sequence). V was clipped by 9 bases and J by 3 bases, with 20 bases between them. In nucleotides, the CDR3 is TGTGCCAGCCACCGGATTGGCTCGGGGGACACTGAAGCTTTCTTT. Its translation: CASHRIGSGDTEAFF.

The J gene is TRBJ1-2, the V gene TRBV20-1, with unresolved D. From germline, CDR1 is DFQATT and CDR2 SNEGSKA (reference sequence). The CDR3 extends over 10 amino acids. V lost 5 bases, J lost 3 bases, and 4 bases lay in between. The CDR3 spells CSALYYGYTF. The CDR3 nucleotides read TGCAGTGCTCTCTACTATGGCTACACCTTC.

This chain uses TRBV2 with TRBJ1-6; the D is unclear. The CDR3 totals 13 residues. Germline CDR1 and CDR2: SNHLY and FYNNEI. V was pared by 8 bases and J by 6 bases, with 11 bases between. The CDR3 protein is CASGEGPNSPLHF. Written as DNA, the CDR3 is TGTGCCAGCGGAGAAGGACCTAATTCACCCCTCCACTTT.

This chain uses TRBV9 with TRBJ1-3, with 9 bases that match TRBD1. This CDR3 has 19 amino acids. Germline CDR1 SGDLS, CDR2 YYNGEE. V was clipped by 3 bases and J by 2 bases; unmatched bases: 15. The DNA for the CDR3 is TGTGCCAGCAGCGCCCTCTATACCGGGGACAGGGTCGCTGGAAACACCATATATTTT. Translation gives CASSALYTGDRVAGNTIYF. Full variable domain (remainder filled in from reference TRBV9 and TRBJ1-3): DSGVTQTPKHLITATGQRVTLRCSPRSGDLSVYWYQQSLDQGLQFLIQYYNGEERAKGNILERFSAQQFPDLHSELNLSSLELGDSALYFCASSALYTGDRVAGNTIYFGEGSWLTVV.

The J gene is TRBJ1-1, the V gene TRBV9; no firm D call. Trimming pared 3 bases from V and 6 bases from J, leaving 15 bases between. This CDR3 comprises 14 residues. The germline CDR1 and CDR2 sequences are SGDLS and YYNGEE. CDR3 coding DNA: TGTGCCAGCAGCGCCTCGACCCTCCGTCCTGAAGCTTTCTTT. This sequence encodes CASSASTLRPEAFF.

The rearrangement links TRBV4-3 to TRBJ1-5; unclear D gene. The V and J ends lost 2 bases and 5 bases respectively, with 7 bases between them. This CDR3 has 13 residues. The V gene's germline CDR1 is LGHNA and CDR2 YSLEER. The CDR3 region is CASSQREDQPQHF. Written as DNA, the CDR3 is TGCGCCAGCAGCCAACGGGAGGATCAGCCCCAGCATTTT.

The gene calls are TRBV10-3 and TRBJ2-3; 8 positions match TRBD2. Trimming cost V 6 bases and J 3 bases; bases outside gene matches: 2. CDR3 length: 13 amino acids. Germline V gene lookup returns CDR1 ENHRY and CDR2 SYGVKD. CDR3 residues: CAIRGGGTDTQYF. CDR3 DNA sequence: TGTGCCATCAGGGGCGGGGGGACAGATACGCAGTATTTT.

This clone was observed a single time. Compared with germline, one end of the junction differs, possibly owing to a read error. The CDR3 sequence is CASNQEGRLHF. The CDR3 region has the DNA TGTGCCAGCAACCAAGAGGGGCGCCTCCACTTT. The chain is built from TRBV3-1 (or the pseudogene TRBV3-2) and TRBJ1-6; possibly TRBD1 for D (5 bases). The germline V gene encodes CDR1 LGHDT and CDR2 YNNKEL (reference sequence). This CDR3 has 11 residues.

The chain links TRBV5-6 to TRBJ1-4, with a weak D call TRBD1 (6 bases). The CDR3 consists of 15 residues. The V and J ends lost 5 bases and 4 bases respectively, with 15 bases between them. CDR1 SGHDT and CDR2 YYEEEE come from the germline V gene. The CDR3 bases are TGTGCCAGCAGTCGAAAGACAGGCGGTAATGAAAAACTGTTTTTT. The encoded protein is CASSRKTGGNEKLFF. The full variable domain, its missing parts supplied by reference TRBV5-6 and TRBJ1-4, is DAGVTQSPTHLIKTRGQQVTLRCSPKSGHDTVSWYQQALGQGPQFIFQYYEEEERQRGNFPDRFSGHQFPNYSSELNVNALLLGDSALYLCASSRKTGGNEKLFFGSGTQLSVL.

The rearrangement uses TRBV7-2 and TRBJ2-5; 9 bases agree with TRBD2. The germline V gene has CDR1 SGHTA and CDR2 FQGNSA. V gave up 2 bases and J gave up 4 bases; unmatched junction bases: 8. The CDR3 extends over 16 amino acids. The CDR3 loop reads CASSLIWLAGSETQYF. CDR3 DNA sequence: TGTGCCAGCAGCTTAATCTGGCTAGCGGGGTCAGAGACCCAGTACTTC.

This clone was picked up a small number of times. The CDR3 region has the DNA TGCGCCAGCAGCCAAGCAGGGCGGTCCTATAATTCACCCCTCCACTTT. Amino acid sequence: CASSQAGRSYNSPLHF. The chain combines TRBV4-1 with TRBJ1-6; maybe TRBD1 (5 bases). The CDR3 has 16 residues. Germline loops: CDR1 MGHRA, CDR2 YSYEKL. Trimming removed 1 base from V and 1 base from J, with 8 bases in between.

The CDR3 reads CASSWTGTDQETQYF. As DNA, the CDR3 is TGCGCCAGCAGCTGGACAGGGACCGACCAAGAGACCCAGTACTTC. The chain carries TRBV5-1 and TRBJ2-5; 8 positions agree with TRBD1. This CDR3 is built from 15 residues. The germline CDR1 and CDR2 sequences are SGHRS and YFSETQ. V shed 3 bases and J 0 bases; nucleotides not matched to a gene: 4.

The chain combines TRBV5-8 with TRBJ2-7; the D gene is possibly TRBD1 (5 bases). This CDR3 contains 13 residues. The germline CDR1 and CDR2 sequences are SGHTS and YDEGEE. V was cut by 3 bases and J by 2 bases, with 9 bases left in between. The CDR3 nucleotides read TGTGCCAGCAGCTGGGGCGCGCCCTACGAGCAGTACTTC. It specifies CASSWGAPYEQYF.

This sequence joins TRBV29-1 and TRBJ1-5, with D possibly TRBD1 on 5 matching bases. The CDR3 length is 14 residues. The germline V and J ends were trimmed by 7 bases and 2 bases, with 15 bases remaining between them. Per germline, CDR1 SQVTM and CDR2 ANQGSEA. CDR3 sequence reads: CSASIGTGNQPQHF. In DNA form, the CDR3 reads TGCAGCGCCTCAATAGGGACGGGCAATCAGCCCCAGCATTTT.

The chain is built from TRBV5-6 and TRBJ2-7; weak D call: TRBD1 (6 bases). The V gene's germline CDR1 is SGHDT and CDR2 YYEEEE. V was shortened by 3 bases and J by 3 bases, with 13 bases between the two germline ends. This CDR3 comprises 14 residues. This chain's CDR3 is CASSSGDSDYEQYF. DNA for the CDR3: TGTGCCAGCAGCTCAGGGGATTCGGACTACGAGCAGTACTTC.

The chain has TRBV15 and TRBJ1-5, with D perhaps TRBD1 (5 bases). Germline-derived CDR1 and CDR2 are LNHNV and YYDKDF (reference sequence). Trimming removed 0 bases at V and 6 bases at J, with 18 bases between. CDR3 length: 17 amino acids. The DNA of the CDR3 is TGTGCCACCAGCAGAGACGGGGCGGGGTTTCGGCGTCAGCCCCAGCATTTT. Protein sequence: CATSRDGAGFRRQPQHF.

The chain employs TRBV6-5 and TRBJ2-3; D is unclear. V shed 5 bases and J shed 3 bases, with 9 bases lying between them. CDR1 and CDR2 (germline): MNHEY, SVGAGI. This CDR3 region has 13 residues. This chain's CDR3 is CASSPVGTDTQYF. CDR3 bases: TGTGCCAGCAGTCCTGTCGGGACAGATACGCAGTATTTT.

This clone was counted a single time. The CDR3 protein is CASSQVPGGYQPQHF. In DNA form, the CDR3 reads TGCGCCAGCAGCCAAGTTCCGGGGGGATATCAGCCCCAGCATTTT. The chain employs TRBV4-1 and TRBJ1-5, with D possibly TRBD1 on 5 matching bases. CDR1 and CDR2 (germline): MGHRA, YSYEKL. The CDR3 length is 15 residues. Trimming left V 1 base short and J 5 bases short, with 12 bases between.

This CDR3 is CATSEGNTEAFF. The CDR3 nucleotides are TGTGCCACCTCGGAGGGAAACACTGAAGCTTTCTTT. The V and J genes are TRBV5-6 and TRBJ1-1; D call uncertain. V was pared by 9 bases and J by 2 bases, with 11 bases between. The CDR3 is 12 residues long. Germline lookup yields CDR1 SGHDT and CDR2 YYEEEE.

This chain uses TRBV7-9 with TRBJ1-1; unclear D gene. The ends were cut back, 5 bases at V and 5 bases at J, with 6 bases in the middle. Germline V gene sequence: CDR1 SEHNR, CDR2 FQNEAQ (reference sequence). The CDR3 spans 11 residues. In nucleotides, the CDR3 is TGTGCCAGCAGCAAAATAACTGAAGCTTTCTTT. Its translation: CASSKITEAFF.

The chain has TRBV3-1 (or the pseudogene TRBV3-2) and TRBJ2-4, with 9 bases lining up with TRBD1. Germline CDR1 and CDR2: LGHDT and YNNKEL (reference sequence). The length of the CDR3 is 14 residues. After removal of 0 bases from V and 7 bases from J, the junction contained 1 base not matched to a gene. The CDR3, as DNA: TGTGCCAGCAGCCAAGAACAGGGGGCGAACATTCAGTACTTC. Encoded protein: CASSQEQGANIQYF.

The J gene is TRBJ1-1, the V gene TRBV30; D is unresolved. CDR3 size: 13 residues. V shed 7 bases and J shed 3 bases, with 15 bases lying between them. Germline V gene sequence: CDR1 GTSNPN, CDR2 SVGIG (reference sequence). The CDR3 nucleotides are TGTGCCTTCCGCCGCGGGTTGGACACTGAAGCTTTCTTT. It yields the protein CAFRRGLDTEAFF.

The chain uses TRBV9 and TRBJ2-7; D possibly corresponds to TRBD2 (6 bases). Trimming left V 0 bases short and J 3 bases short, with 10 bases between. Germline V CDR1 and CDR2: SGDLS, YYNGEE. The CDR3 contains 14 residues. The CDR3: CASSVGGGDYEQYF. Written as DNA, the CDR3 is TGTGCCAGCAGCGTAGGGGGCGGGGACTACGAGCAGTACTTC. Full variable domain (remainder filled in from reference TRBV9 and TRBJ2-7): DSGVTQTPKHLITATGQRVTLRCSPRSGDLSVYWYQQSLDQGLQFLIQYYNGEERAKGNILERFSAQQFPDLHSELNLSSLELGDSALYFCASSVGGGDYEQYFGPGTRLTVT.